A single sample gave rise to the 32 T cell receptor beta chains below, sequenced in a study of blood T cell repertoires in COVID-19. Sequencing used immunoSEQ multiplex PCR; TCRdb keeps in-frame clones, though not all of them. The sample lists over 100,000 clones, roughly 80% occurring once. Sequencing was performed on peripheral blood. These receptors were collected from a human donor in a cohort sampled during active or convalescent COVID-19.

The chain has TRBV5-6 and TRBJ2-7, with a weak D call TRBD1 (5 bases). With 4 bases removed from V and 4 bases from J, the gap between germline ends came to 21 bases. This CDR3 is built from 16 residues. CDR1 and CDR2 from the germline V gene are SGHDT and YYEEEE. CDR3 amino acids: CASSKGFGLGSYEQYF. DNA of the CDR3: TGTGCCAGCAGCAAGGGGTTCGGGTTGGGAAGTTACGAGCAGTACTTC.

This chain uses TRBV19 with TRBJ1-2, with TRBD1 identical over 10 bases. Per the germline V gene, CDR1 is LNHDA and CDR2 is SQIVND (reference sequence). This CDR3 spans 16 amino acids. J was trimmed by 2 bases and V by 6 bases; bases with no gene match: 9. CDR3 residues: CASRQTSTGGNYGYTF. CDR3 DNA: TGTGCCAGTAGACAAACTTCGACAGGGGGCAACTATGGCTACACCTTC.

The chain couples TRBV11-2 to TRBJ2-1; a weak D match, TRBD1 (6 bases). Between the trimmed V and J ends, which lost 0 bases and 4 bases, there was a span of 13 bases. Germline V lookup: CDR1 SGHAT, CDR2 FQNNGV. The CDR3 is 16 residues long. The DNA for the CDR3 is TGTGCCAGCAGCTTAGATTCTGGGGGCTTGTACAATGAGCAGTTCTTC. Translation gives CASSLDSGGLYNEQFF.

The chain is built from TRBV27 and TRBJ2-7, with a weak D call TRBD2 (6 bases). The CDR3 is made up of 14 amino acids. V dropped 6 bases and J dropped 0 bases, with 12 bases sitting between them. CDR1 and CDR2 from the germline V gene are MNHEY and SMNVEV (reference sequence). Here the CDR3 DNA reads TGTGCCAGCAGGCGGGACCTGAGCTCCTACGAGCAGTACTTC. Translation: CASRRDLSSYEQYF.

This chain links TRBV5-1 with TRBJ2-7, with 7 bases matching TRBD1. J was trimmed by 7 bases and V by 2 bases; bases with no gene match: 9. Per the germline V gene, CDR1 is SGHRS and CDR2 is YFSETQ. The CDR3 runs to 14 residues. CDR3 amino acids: CASSFITGAQEQYF. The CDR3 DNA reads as TGCGCCAGCAGCTTCATCACAGGGGCACAAGAGCAGTACTTC.

The CDR3 sequence: CASSLIANTGELFF. CDR3 in DNA: TGCGCCAGCAGTTTAATAGCGAACACCGGGGAGCTGTTTTTT. This chain connects TRBV5-1 to TRBJ2-2; D uncertain. The V gene lost 5 bases and the J gene lost 0 bases, with 8 bases spanning the gap. The CDR3 is 14 amino acids. CDR1 is SGHRS and CDR2 is YFSETQ in the germline V gene.

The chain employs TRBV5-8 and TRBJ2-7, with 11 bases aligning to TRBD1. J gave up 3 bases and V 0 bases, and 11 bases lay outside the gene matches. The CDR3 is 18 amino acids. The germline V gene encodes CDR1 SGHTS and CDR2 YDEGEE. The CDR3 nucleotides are TGTGCCAGCAGCTTGGCCATTATTGCGGGACAGGGGGACTACGAGCAGTACTTC. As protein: CASSLAIIAGQGDYEQYF.

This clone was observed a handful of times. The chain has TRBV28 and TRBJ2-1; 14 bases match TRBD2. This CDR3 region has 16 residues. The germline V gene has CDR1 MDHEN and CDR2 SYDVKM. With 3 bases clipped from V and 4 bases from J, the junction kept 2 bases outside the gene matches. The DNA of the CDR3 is TGTGCCAGCAGTTTCCGACTAGCGGGAGGGTACAATGAGCAGTTCTTC. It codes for CASSFRLAGGYNEQFF.

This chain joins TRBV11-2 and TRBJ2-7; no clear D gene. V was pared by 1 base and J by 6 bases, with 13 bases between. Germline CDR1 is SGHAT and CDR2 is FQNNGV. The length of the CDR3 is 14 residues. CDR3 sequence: CASSLVLSGTEQYF. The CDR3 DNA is TGTGCCAGCAGCTTAGTGCTTTCGGGTACCGAGCAGTACTTC.

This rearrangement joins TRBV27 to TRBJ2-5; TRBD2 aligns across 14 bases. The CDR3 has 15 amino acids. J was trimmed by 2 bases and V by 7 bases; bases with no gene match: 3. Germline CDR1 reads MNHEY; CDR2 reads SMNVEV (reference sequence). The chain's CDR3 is CASNRLAGGQETQYF. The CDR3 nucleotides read TGTGCCAGCAACAGACTAGCGGGGGGGCAAGAGACCCAGTACTTC.

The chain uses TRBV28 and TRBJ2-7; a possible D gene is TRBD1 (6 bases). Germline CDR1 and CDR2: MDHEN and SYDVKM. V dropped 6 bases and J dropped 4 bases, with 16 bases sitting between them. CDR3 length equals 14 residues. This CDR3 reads CASRLSGGRYEQYF. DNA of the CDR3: TGTGCCAGCAGGCTTTCTGGGGGCCGTTACGAGCAGTACTTC. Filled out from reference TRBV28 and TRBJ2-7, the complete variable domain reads DVKVTQSSRYLVKRTGEKVFLECVQDMDHENMFWYRQDPGLGLRLIYFSYDVKMKEKGDIPEGYSVSREKKERFSLILESASTNQTSMYLCASRLSGGRYEQYFGPGTRLTVT.

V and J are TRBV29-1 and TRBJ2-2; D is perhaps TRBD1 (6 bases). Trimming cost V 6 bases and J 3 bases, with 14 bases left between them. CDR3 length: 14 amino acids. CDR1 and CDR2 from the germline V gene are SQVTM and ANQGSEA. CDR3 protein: CSVLPGQHTGELFF. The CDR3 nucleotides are TGCAGCGTGCTACCGGGACAACACACCGGGGAGCTGTTTTTT.

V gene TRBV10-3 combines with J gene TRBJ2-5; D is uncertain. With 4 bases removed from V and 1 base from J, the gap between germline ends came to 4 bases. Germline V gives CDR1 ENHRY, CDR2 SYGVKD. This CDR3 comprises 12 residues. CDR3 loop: CAISASQETQYF. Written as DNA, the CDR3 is TGTGCCATCAGTGCCAGCCAAGAGACCCAGTACTTC.

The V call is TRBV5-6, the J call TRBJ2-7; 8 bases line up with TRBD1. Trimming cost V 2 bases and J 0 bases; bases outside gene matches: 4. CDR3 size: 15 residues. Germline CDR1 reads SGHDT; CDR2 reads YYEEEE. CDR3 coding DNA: TGTGCCAGCAGCTTCGGGACAGGTAGCTCCTACGAGCAGTACTTC. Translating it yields CASSFGTGSSYEQYF.

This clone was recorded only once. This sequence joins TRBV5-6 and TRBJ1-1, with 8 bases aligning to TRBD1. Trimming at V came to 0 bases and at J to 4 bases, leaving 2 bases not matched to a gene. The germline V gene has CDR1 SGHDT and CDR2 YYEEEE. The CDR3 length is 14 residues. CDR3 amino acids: CASSLAGGFTEAFF. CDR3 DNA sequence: TGTGCCAGCAGCTTGGCAGGGGGCTTCACTGAAGCTTTCTTT. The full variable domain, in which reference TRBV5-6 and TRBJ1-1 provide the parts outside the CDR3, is DAGVTQSPTHLIKTRGQQVTLRCSPKSGHDTVSWYQQALGQGPQFIFQYYEEEERQRGNFPDRFSGHQFPNYSSELNVNALLLGDSALYLCASSLAGGFTEAFFGQGTRLTVV.

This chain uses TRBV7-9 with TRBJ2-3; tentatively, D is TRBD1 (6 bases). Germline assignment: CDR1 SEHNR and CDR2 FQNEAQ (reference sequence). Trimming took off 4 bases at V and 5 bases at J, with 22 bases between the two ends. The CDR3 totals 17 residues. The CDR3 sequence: CASSSRGTPTGLDTQYF. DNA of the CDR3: TGTGCCAGCAGCTCAAGAGGAACCCCGACAGGTTTAGATACGCAGTATTTT.

The CDR3 nucleotides are TGCGCCAGCAGCCCACAGGTTTCCTACGAGCAGTACTTC. Translation gives CASSPQVSYEQYF. The V call is TRBV4-1, the J call TRBJ2-7, with a possible D match to TRBD1 (5 bases). The CDR3 consists of 13 residues. Germline loops: CDR1 MGHRA, CDR2 YSYEKL. Trimming pared 4 bases from V and 1 base from J, leaving 8 bases between.

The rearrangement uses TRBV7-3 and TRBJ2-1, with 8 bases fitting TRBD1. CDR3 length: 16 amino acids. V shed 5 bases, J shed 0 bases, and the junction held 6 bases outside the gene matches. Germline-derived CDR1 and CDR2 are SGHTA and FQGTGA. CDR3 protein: CASSRQGYFSYNEQFF. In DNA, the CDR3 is TGTGCCAGCAGCCGACAGGGGTATTTCTCCTACAATGAGCAGTTCTTC.

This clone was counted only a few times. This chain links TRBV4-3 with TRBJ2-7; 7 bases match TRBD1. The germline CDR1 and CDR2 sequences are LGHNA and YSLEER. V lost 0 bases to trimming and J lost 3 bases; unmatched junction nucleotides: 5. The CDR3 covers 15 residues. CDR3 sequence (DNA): TGCGCCAGCAGCCAAGATCGGGACAGCATCTACGAGCAGTACTTC. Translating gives CASSQDRDSIYEQYF.

CDR3: CASSLGQGFEAFF. In DNA form, the CDR3 reads TGTGCCAGCAGCTTAGGGCAGGGGTTTGAAGCTTTCTTT. This sequence joins TRBV7-9 and TRBJ1-1, with D possibly matching TRBD1 (6 bases). The germline V gene has CDR1 SEHNR and CDR2 FQNEAQ (reference sequence). V shed 1 base and J shed 7 bases, with 10 bases lying between them. The CDR3 consists of 13 residues.

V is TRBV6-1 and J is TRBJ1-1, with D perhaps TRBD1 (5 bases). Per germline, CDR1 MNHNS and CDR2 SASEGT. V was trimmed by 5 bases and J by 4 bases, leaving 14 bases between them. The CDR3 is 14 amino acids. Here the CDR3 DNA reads TGTGCCAGCAGTTCCGGGGGGTGGGGCACTGAAGCTTTCTTT. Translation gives CASSSGGWGTEAFF.

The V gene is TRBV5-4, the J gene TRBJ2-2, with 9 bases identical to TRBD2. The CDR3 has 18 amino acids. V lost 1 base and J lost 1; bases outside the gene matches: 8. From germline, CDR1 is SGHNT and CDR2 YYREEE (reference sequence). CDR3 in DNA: TGTGCCAGCAGCTTGTCAGGCGGGAGGGCCGGGAACACCGGGGAGCTGTTTTTT. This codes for CASSLSGGRAGNTGELFF.

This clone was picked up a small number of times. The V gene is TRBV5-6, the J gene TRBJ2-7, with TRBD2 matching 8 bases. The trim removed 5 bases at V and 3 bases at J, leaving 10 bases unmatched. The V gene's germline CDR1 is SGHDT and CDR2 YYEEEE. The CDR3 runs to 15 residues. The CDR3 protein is CASSPLRGGIYEQYF. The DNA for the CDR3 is TGTGCCAGCAGTCCCTTACGGGGGGGCATCTACGAGCAGTACTTC.

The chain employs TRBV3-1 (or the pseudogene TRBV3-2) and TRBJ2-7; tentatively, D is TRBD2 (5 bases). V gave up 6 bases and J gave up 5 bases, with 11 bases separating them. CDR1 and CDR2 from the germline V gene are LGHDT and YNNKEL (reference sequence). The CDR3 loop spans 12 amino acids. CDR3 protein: CASSLTRNEQYF. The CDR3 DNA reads TGTGCCAGCAGTCTCACTAGAAACGAGCAGTACTTC.

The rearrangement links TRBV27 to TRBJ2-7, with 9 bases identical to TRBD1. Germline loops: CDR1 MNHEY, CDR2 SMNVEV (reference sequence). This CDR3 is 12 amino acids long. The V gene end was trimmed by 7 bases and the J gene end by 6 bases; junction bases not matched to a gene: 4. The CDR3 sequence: CASTGQGGEQYF. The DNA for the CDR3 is TGTGCCAGCACGGGACAGGGAGGCGAGCAGTACTTC.

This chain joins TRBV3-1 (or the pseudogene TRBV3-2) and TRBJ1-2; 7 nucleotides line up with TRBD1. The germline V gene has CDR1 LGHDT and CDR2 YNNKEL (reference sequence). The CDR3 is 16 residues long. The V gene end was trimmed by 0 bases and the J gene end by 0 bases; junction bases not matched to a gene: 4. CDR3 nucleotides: TGTGCCAGCAGCCAAGACCCGACAGGGACTAACTATGGCTACACCTTC. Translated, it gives CASSQDPTGTNYGYTF.

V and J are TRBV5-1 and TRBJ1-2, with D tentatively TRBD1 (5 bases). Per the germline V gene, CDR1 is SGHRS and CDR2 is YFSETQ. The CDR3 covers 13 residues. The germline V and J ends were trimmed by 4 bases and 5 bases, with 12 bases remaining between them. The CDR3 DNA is TGCGCCAGCAGCAAGACAGCTTCTTATGGCTACACCTTC. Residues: CASSKTASYGYTF.

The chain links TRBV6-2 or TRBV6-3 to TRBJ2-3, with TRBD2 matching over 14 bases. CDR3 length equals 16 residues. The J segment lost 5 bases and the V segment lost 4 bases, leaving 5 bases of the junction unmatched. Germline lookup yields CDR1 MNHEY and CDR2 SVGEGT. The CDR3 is CASSSPGLAGVDTQYF. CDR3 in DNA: TGTGCCAGCAGTTCACCGGGACTAGCGGGGGTAGATACGCAGTATTTT.

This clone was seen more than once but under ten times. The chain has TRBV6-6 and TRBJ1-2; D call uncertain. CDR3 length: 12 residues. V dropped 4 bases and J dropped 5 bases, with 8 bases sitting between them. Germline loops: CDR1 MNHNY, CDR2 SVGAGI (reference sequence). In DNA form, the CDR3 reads TGTGCCAGCAGTTCAGACAAGTATGGCTACACCTTC. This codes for CASSSDKYGYTF.

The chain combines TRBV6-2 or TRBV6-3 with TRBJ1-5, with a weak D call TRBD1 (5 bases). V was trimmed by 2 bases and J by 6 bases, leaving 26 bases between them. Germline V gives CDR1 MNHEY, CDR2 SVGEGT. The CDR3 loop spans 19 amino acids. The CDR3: CASSYGEPGLSAVTQPQHF. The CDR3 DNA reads TGTGCCAGCAGTTACGGGGAACCGGGACTCTCCGCCGTAACTCAGCCCCAGCATTTT.

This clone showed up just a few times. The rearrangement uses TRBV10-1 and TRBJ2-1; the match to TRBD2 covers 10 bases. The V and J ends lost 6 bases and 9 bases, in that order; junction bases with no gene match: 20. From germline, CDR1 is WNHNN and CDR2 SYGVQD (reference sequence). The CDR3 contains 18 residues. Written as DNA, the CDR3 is TGCGCCAGCAGCGACGCGCGGGGGACGGGACTAGCGAGTAGTGAGCAGTTCTTC. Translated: CASSDARGTGLASSEQFF.

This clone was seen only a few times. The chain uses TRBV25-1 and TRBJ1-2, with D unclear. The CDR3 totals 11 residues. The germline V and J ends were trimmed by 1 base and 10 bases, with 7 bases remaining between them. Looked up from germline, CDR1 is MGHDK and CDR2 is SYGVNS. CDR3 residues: CASSEWRVYTF. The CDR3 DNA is TGTGCCAGCAGTGAATGGAGAGTCTACACCTTC.